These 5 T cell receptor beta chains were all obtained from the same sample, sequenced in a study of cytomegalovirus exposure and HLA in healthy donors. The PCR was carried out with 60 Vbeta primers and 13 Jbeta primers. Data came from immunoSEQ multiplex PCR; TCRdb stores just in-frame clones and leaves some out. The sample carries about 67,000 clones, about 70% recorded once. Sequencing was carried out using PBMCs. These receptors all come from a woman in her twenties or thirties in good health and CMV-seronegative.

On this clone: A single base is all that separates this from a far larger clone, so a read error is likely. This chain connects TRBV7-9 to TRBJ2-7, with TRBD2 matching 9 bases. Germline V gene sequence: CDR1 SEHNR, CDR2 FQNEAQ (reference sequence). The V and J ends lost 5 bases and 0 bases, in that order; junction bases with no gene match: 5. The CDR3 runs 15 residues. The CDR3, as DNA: TGTGCCAGCAGCCAAGCAGCGGGGGGCTCCTACGAGCAGTACTTC. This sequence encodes CASSQAAGGSYEQYF. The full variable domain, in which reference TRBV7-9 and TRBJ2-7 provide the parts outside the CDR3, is DTGVSQNPRHKITKRGQNVTFRCDPISEHNRLYWYRQTLGQGPEFLTYFQNEAQLEKSRLLSDRFSAERPKGSFSTLEIQRTEQGDSAMYLCASSQAAGGSYEQYFGPGTRLTVT.

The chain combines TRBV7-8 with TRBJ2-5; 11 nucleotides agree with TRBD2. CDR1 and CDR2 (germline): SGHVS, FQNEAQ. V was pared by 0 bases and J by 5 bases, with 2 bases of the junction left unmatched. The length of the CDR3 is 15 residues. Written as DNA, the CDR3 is TGTGCCAGCAGCTTAGCTAGCGGGGGGGTTGAGACCCAGTACTTC. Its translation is CASSLASGGVETQYF.

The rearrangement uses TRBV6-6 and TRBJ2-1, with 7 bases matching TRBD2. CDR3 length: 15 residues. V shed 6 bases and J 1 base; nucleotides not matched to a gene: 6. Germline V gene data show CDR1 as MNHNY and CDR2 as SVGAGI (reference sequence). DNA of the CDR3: TGTGCCAGCAGCCAAGCGGGGCCTTCCTACAATGAGCAGTTCTTC. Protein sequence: CASSQAGPSYNEQFF.

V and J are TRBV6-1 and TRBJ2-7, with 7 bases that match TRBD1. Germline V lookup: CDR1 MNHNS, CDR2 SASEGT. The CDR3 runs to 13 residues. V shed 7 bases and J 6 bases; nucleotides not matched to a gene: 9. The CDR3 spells CASINRGGIEQYF. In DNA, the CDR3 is TGTGCCAGCATCAACAGGGGTGGAATCGAGCAGTACTTC.

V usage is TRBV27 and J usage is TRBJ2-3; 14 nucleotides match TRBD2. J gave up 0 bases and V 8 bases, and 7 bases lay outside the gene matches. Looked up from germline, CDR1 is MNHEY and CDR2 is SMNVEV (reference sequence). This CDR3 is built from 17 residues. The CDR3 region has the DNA TGTGCCAGCGCCCAACGACTAGCGGGGGGGAGCACAGATACGCAGTATTTT. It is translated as CASAQRLAGGSTDTQYF.